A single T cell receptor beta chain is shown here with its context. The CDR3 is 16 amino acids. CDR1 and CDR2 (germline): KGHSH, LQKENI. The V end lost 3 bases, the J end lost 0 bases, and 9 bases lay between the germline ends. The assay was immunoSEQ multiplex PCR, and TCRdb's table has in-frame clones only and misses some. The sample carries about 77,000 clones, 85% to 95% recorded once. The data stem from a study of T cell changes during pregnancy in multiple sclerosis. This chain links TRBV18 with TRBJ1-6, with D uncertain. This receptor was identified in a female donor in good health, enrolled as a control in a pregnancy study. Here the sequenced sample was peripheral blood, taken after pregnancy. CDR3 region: CASSPYESSYNSPLHF. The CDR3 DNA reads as TGTGCCAGCTCACCCTATGAAAGCTCCTATAATTCACCCCTCCACTTT. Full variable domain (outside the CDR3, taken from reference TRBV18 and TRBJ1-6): NAGVMQNPRHLVRRRGQEARLRCSPMKGHSHVYWYRQLPEEGLKFMVYLQKENIIDESGMPKERFSAEFPKEGPSILRIQQVVRGDSAAYFCASSPYESSYNSPLHFGNGTRLTVT.